Reported below is one T cell receptor (beta chain). The data belong to a study of blood T cell repertoires in COVID-19. Overall study context: Samples taken during acute and convalescent COVID-19 were collected in the United States, Italy and Spain. PBMCs, B-cell-depleted T cells, or T cells were the source of the cDNA or gDNA that made up the material.

The CDR3 totals 15 residues. Trimming left V 3 bases short and J 5 bases short, with 11 bases between. The V gene's germline CDR1 is KGHSH and CDR2 LQKENI. Original data processing: Estimated nucleated cell counts came from reference gene primer amplification. The assay was immunoSEQ multiplex PCR, and TCRdb's table has in-frame clones only and misses some. The DNA gave D and trimming, while V, J and clone size come from that table. The table has over 25,000 clones, 70% to 90% seen once. This clonotype was obtained from a man between 65 and 79 years old with active COVID-19. This chain joins TRBV18 and TRBJ1-6, with TRBD1 as a possible D gene (6 bases). The sample taken for sequencing was peripheral blood. The CDR3 DNA follows: TGTGCCAGCTCACCTGGAAGGACAGATAATTCACCCCTCCACTTT. This translates into CASSPGRTDNSPLHF. The full variable domain, its missing parts supplied by reference TRBV18 and TRBJ1-6, is NAGVMQNPRHLVRRRGQEARLRCSPMKGHSHVYWYRQLPEEGLKFMVYLQKENIIDESGMPKERFSAEFPKEGPSILRIQQVVRGDSAAYFCASSPGRTDNSPLHFGNGTRLTVT.